These T cell receptor beta chains were read from a single sample in a study of blood T cell repertoires in COVID-19. The assay was immunoSEQ multiplex PCR, and TCRdb's table has in-frame clones only and misses some. In the table there are roughly 60,000 clones, approximately 88% of which are singletons. Specimen: peripheral blood. The origin of the receptors is a human donor in a cohort sampled during active COVID-19. Both conserved end residues are part of each CDR3. The D gene is left open where the match is weak. Clone sizes are given selectively: once, few, many, or a class where the clone is expanded.

j_call | d_call | v_call | clone_size | cdr3_nt | cdr3_aa
TRBJ2-7 | TRBD1 | TRBV6-1 | few | TGTGCCAGCAGTGATCCCGGGACAGGGGGGAACGAGCAGTACTTC | CASSDPGTGGNEQYF
TRBJ1-4 | NA | TRBV9 | NA | TGTGCCAGCAGCGTAGGCGGAACTCCTGAAAAACTGTTTTTT | CASSVGGTPEKLFF
TRBJ2-1 | TRBD2 | TRBV28 | NA | TGTGCCAGCAGTTTCGGGGGACTAGCGGGAGCAGATGAGCAGTTCTTC | CASSFGGLAGADEQFF
TRBJ1-1 | NA | TRBV7-9 | few | TGTGCCAGCAGCTTCGCCGGGACACGGGACACTGAAGCTTTCTTT | CASSFAGTRDTEAFF
TRBJ2-7 | NA | TRBV7-2 | once | TGTGCCAGCAGCTTCAATAGGGGCACCTACGAGCAGTACTTC | CASSFNRGTYEQYF
TRBJ2-7 | NA | TRBV2 | NA | TGTGCCACTTCACAGGGTTTCTACGAGCAGTACTTC | CATSQGFYEQYF
TRBJ2-5 | TRBD1 | TRBV3-1/TRBV3-2 | once | TGTGCCAGCAGCCCGACAGGGTATCCCCTCCAAGAGACCCAGTACTTC | CASSPTGYPLQETQYF
TRBJ2-7 | NA | TRBV5-1 | NA | TGCGCCAGCAGCTTTGCAGGGGACGAGCAGTACTTC | CASSFAGDEQYF
TRBJ1-1 | TRBD1 | TRBV5-8 | NA | TGTGCCAGCAGCCCGGACAGGGGAAACACTGAAGCTTTCTTT | CASSPDRGNTEAFF
TRBJ2-7 | NA | TRBV29-1 | NA | TGCAGCGTTGAAGATCGGGAATACGAGCAGTACTTC | CSVEDREYEQYF
TRBJ2-1 | NA | TRBV27 | NA | TGTGCCAGCAGTATAACCGGGATCTCCTACAATGAGCAGTTCTTC | CASSITGISYNEQFF
TRBJ2-7 | NA | TRBV4-2 | NA | TGTGCCAGCAGCCAAGATCGTACAGGCGGATACTACGAGCAGTACTTC | CASSQDRTGGYYEQYF
TRBJ1-2 | TRBD1 | TRBV13 | NA | TGTGCCAGCAGCGAGGACAGGGGGGGAGGCTACACCTTC | CASSEDRGGGYTF
TRBJ1-4 | TRBD1 | TRBV9 | NA | TGTGCCAGCAGCGTCACAGGGGACCTTAATGAAAAACTGTTTTTT | CASSVTGDLNEKLFF
TRBJ2-1 | NA | TRBV7-2 | NA | TGTGCCAGCAGCTTACCCCTAGCTGGGAATGAGCAGCTCTTC | CASSLPLAGNEQLF
TRBJ1-1 | NA | TRBV28 | once | TGTGCCAGCAGTTTGGCGGGGAGCACTGAAGCTTTCTTT | CASSLAGSTEAFF
TRBJ2-1 | NA | TRBV6-5 | once | TGTGCCAGCAGTTCAGGACTTCCATCAGACAATGAGCAGTTCTTC | CASSSGLPSDNEQFF
TRBJ2-7 | NA | TRBV11-2 | NA | TGTGCCAGCAGCAACAGACGGGACTACGAGCAGTACTTC | CASSNRRDYEQYF
TRBJ2-6 | NA | TRBV3-1/TRBV3-2 | NA | TGTGCCAGCGGACAGCTAACGTCTGGGGCCAACGTCCTGACTTTC | CASGQLTSGANVLTF
TRBJ2-1 | NA | TRBV19 | NA | TGTGCCAGTAATGGTCTGATGACTGGTCCCTTCTTC | CASNGLMTGPFF
TRBJ2-7 | TRBD2 | TRBV27 | NA | TGTGCCAGCAGTCTTCTCGGGACAGCGGGAGGGAACGAGCAGTACTTC | CASSLLGTAGGNEQYF
TRBJ1-1 | NA | TRBV4-1 | NA | TGCGCCAGCAGCCCCCGACAGATGAACACTGAAGCTTTCTTT | CASSPRQMNTEAFF
TRBJ1-5 | NA | TRBV27 | once | TGTGCCAGCGGCCGACAGTTCCAGCCCCAGCATTTT | CASGRQFQPQHF
TRBJ1-5 | NA | TRBV19 | NA | TGTGCCAGTAGGTGGAGACAGGAAGGCAATCAGCCCCAGCATTTT | CASRWRQEGNQPQHF
TRBJ2-7 | TRBD1 | TRBV18 | few | TGTGCCAGCTCACCCGACAGGGGCGAGCAGTACTTC | CASSPDRGEQYF
TRBJ2-5 | TRBD2 | TRBV27 | NA | TGTGCCAGCAGTCCACGAGGACTAGCGGGATTGGAGACCCAGTACTTC | CASSPRGLAGLETQYF
TRBJ2-7 | NA | TRBV12-3/TRBV12-4 | few | TGTGCCAGCAGTGCGGGACCTGAGTACGAGCAGTACTTC | CASSAGPEYEQYF
TRBJ2-2 | NA | TRBV24-1 | NA | TGTGCCACCAGTGACTATGGACCCAGGGACACCGGGGAGCTGTTTTTT | CATSDYGPRDTGELFF
TRBJ1-2 | NA | TRBV6-2/TRBV6-3 | NA | TGTGCCAGCAGTTACCCACAGGACGGCTACACCTTC | CASSYPQDGYTF
TRBJ1-1 | NA | TRBV25-1 | NA | TGTGCCAGCAGGGCAAAGGGGGGGCTGAACACTGAAGCTTTCTTT | CASRAKGGLNTEAFF
TRBJ2-7 | NA | TRBV4-3 | NA | TGCGCCAGCAGCCAAGATCTAGCAGTTGGCGAGCAGTACTTC | CASSQDLAVGEQYF
TRBJ2-1 | NA | TRBV14 | once | TGTGCCAGCAGCCAATTTAAACTCGCCGATGAGCAGTTCTTC | CASSQFKLADEQFF
TRBJ1-2 | NA | TRBV6-4 | NA | TGTGCCAGCAGCCGGGAGGACGGCTATGGCTACACCTTC | CASSREDGYGYTF
TRBJ2-1 | TRBD1 | TRBV24-1 | NA | TGTGCCACCAGTGATACCTGGGACAGGGGGCCAAATGAGCAGTTCTTC | CATSDTWDRGPNEQFF
TRBJ1-2 | NA | TRBV28 | NA | TGTGCCAGCAGTCCCAGGGTACGACCGGATGGCTACACCTTC | CASSPRVRPDGYTF
TRBJ2-7 | TRBD1 | TRBV28 | NA | TGTGCCAGCAGTTTAAACGGGGCAGGGGGTTTGTACGAGCAGTACTTC | CASSLNGAGGLYEQYF
TRBJ1-3 | TRBD1 | TRBV15 | NA | TGTGCCACCAGAGGACAGGTCGGCTCTGGAAACACCATATATTTT | CATRGQVGSGNTIYF
TRBJ1-2 | NA | TRBV4-3 | NA | TGCGCCAGCAGCCAAGATAGGGACACCGGATGGGAGTTCTATGGCTACACCTTC | CASSQDRDTGWEFYGYTF
TRBJ2-2 | TRBD1 | TRBV4-1 | NA | TGCGCCAGCAGCTCCCAGGGGGCGCTGGCCGGGGAGCTGTTTTTT | CASSSQGALAGELFF
TRBJ2-3 | NA | TRBV4-2 | NA | TGTGCCAGCAGCCAAGAAGGGGCTGGCACAGATACGCAGTATTTT | CASSQEGAGTDTQYF
TRBJ1-2 | NA | TRBV25-1 | NA | TGTGCCAGCAGTCTAGGGGCGGGCTACACCTTC | CASSLGAGYTF
TRBJ1-2 | TRBD1 | TRBV30 | NA | TGTGCCTGGAGTATCCTCGGGACAGATAACTTC | CAWSILGTDNF
TRBJ1-4 | NA | TRBV4-3 | once | TGCGCCAGCAGCCAAGACCGGGGGATTCGTGAAAAACTGTTTTTT | CASSQDRGIREKLFF
TRBJ1-2 | TRBD1 | TRBV9 | NA | TGTGCCAGCAGCACCCGGACAGGCTATGGCTACACCTTC | CASSTRTGYGYTF
TRBJ1-4 | NA | TRBV28 | NA | TGTGCCAGCACCACCCCACAGGGACCACTGTTTTTT | CASTTPQGPLFF
TRBJ2-5 | TRBD2 | TRBV3-1/TRBV3-2 | NA | TGTGCCAGCAGCCACCCTCACCTAGCGGGGGGACCGCCCCAAGAGACCCAGTACTTC | CASSHPHLAGGPPQETQYF